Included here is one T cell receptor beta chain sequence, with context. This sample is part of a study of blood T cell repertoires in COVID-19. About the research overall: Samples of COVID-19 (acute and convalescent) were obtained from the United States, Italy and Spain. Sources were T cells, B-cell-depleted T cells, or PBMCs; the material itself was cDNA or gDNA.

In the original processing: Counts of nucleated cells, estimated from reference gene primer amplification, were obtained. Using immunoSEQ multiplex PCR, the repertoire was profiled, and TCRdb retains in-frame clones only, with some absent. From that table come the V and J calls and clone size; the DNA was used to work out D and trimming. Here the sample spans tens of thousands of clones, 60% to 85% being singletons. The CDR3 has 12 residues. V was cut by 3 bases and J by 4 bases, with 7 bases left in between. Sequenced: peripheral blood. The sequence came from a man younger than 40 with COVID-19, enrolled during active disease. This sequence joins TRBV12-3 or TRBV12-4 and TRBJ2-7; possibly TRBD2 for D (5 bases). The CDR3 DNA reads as TGTGCCAGCAGTTTCGGGAATTACGAGCAGTACTTC. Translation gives CASSFGNYEQYF.